This T cell receptor beta chain was profiled in a study of T-cell reconstitution after alpha-beta-depleted transplantation in children. This clonotype has ten or more counts. The CDR3 runs 13 residues. Trimming cost V 4 bases and J 3 bases, with 11 bases left between them. Germline assignment: CDR1 SGHKS and CDR2 YYEKEE (reference sequence). A library of TCRbeta sequences, prepared with unique molecular identifiers, was generated. TCRdb analysed the PCR reads with MiXCR anew, one entry per CDR3 protein. This sample has 480,000 or so distinct CDR3 sequences, with under 12% found just once. The chain links TRBV5-5 to TRBJ2-7; D is perhaps TRBD1 or TRBD2 (5 bases each). This TCR was recovered from a child under 10 years old with inherited bone marrow failure, due to receive a stem cell transplant. This specimen was PBMCs, taken before TCRalphabeta/CD19-depleted stem cell transplant. The CDR3 here is CASSLGTRYEQYF. In nucleotides, the CDR3 is TGTGCCAGCAGCCTAGGGACCCGCTACGAGCAGTACTTC.